Sequencing of this T cell receptor (beta chain) was carried out in a study of T cell responses to AZD1222 COVID-19 vaccine. Study background: Second doses were pooled across both intervals (about 4 or about 12 weeks).

Clones were read by immunoSEQ multiplex PCR, and TCRdb kept only the in-frame ones, dropping some. The sample holds more than 150,000 clones, about 91% seen once. There are 15 residues in the CDR3. Germline CDR1 SGDLS, CDR2 YYNGEE. V was shortened by 0 bases and J by 4 bases, with 11 bases between the two germline ends. The receptor's source is an adult in good health. V is TRBV9 and J is TRBJ1-3, with D unresolved. Here the sequenced sample was peripheral blood, taken on day 0 of AZD1222 vaccination. This CDR3 is CASSVEVGFGNTIYF. The CDR3, as DNA: TGTGCCAGCAGCGTAGAGGTTGGGTTCGGAAACACCATATATTTT.